This entry lists 2 T cell receptor beta chains sequenced from one sample in a study of metastatic and nonmetastatic thyroid tumors. TCRdb re-called clones via MiXCR from the PCR reads. Of approximately 25,000 clones in the sample, approximately 15% are singletons; the top ten hold around 6.1%. Each patient went into thyroid surgery without having received any treatment. Material for sequencing was blood. The receptors were gathered from a male donor with papillary thyroid cancer or a benign thyroid nodule (not recorded which). Some clones in this sample may be carry-over from other donors' samples.

This clone occurred many times. The gene calls are TRBV5-1 and TRBJ2-7; D unresolved. Trimming stripped 4 bases from V and 2 bases from J, with 13 bases between. The CDR3 contains 14 residues. Germline loops: CDR1 SGHRS, CDR2 YFSETQ. The CDR3 coding sequence is TGCGCCAGCAGCATCCGGTCCCAACCCTACGAGCAGTACTTC. Protein sequence: CASSIRSQPYEQYF.

The sample holds many counts of this clone. CDR3 amino acids: CASSEADREIYEQYF. DNA of the CDR3: TGTGCCAGCAGTGAAGCGGACAGGGAAATCTACGAGCAGTACTTC. This chain links TRBV6-1 with TRBJ2-7; 8 positions match TRBD1. CDR1 and CDR2 (germline): MNHNS, SASEGT. Trimming removed 0 bases from V and 3 bases from J; junction bases left unmatched: 4. The CDR3 loop spans 15 amino acids.